These T cell receptor beta chains were read from a single sample in a study of T cell changes during pregnancy in multiple sclerosis. The method was immunoSEQ multiplex PCR; TCRdb's version includes in-frame clones alone and lacks a portion of them. Of 49,000 or so clones in the sample, roughly nine tenths were seen once. Sequenced material: CD4+ T cells from peripheral blood mononuclear cells, taken in the second trimester of pregnancy. These receptors were taken from a female donor in good health, enrolled as a control in a pregnancy study. CDR3s include the opening cysteine and the closing phenylalanine or tryptophan. The order of the fields is CDR3 protein, CDR3 DNA, clone size, J gene, V gene, D gene. A D gene is named only where the DNA matches it firmly. Clone sizes are given selectively: once, few, many, or a class where the clone is expanded.

cdr3_aa: CSVSRTGAYEQYF; cdr3_nt: TGCAGCGTTTCGAGGACAGGGGCCTACGAGCAGTACTTC; clone_size: .; j_call: TRBJ2-7; v_call: TRBV29-1; d_call: TRBD1
cdr3_aa: CASSSNPGQGTHEQYF; cdr3_nt: TGTGCCAGCAGTTCGAACCCGGGACAGGGGACCCACGAGCAGTACTTC; clone_size: once; j_call: TRBJ2-7; v_call: TRBV6-6; d_call: TRBD1
cdr3_aa: CASSLAGTIPTGELFF; cdr3_nt: TGTGCCAGCAGCTTGGCCGGGACAATTCCCACCGGGGAGCTGTTTTTT; clone_size: .; j_call: TRBJ2-2; v_call: TRBV5-6; d_call: .
cdr3_aa: CASSLGPTREKLFF; cdr3_nt: TGTGCCAGCAGCCTAGGTCCCACGCGCGAAAAACTGTTTTTT; clone_size: once; j_call: TRBJ1-4; v_call: TRBV9; d_call: .
cdr3_aa: CASSRTGVQPQHF; cdr3_nt: TGTGCCAGTAGTAGGACAGGGGTCCAGCCCCAGCATTTT; clone_size: .; j_call: TRBJ1-5; v_call: TRBV19; d_call: TRBD1
cdr3_aa: CASSPRDYLTDTQYF; cdr3_nt: TGTGCCAGCTCACCAAGGGACTACCTCACAGATACGCAGTATTTT; clone_size: .; j_call: TRBJ2-3; v_call: TRBV18; d_call: TRBD2
cdr3_aa: CASSFLGAGTGELFF; cdr3_nt: TGTGCCAGCAGCTTCTTGGGGGCGGGTACCGGGGAGCTGTTTTTT; clone_size: .; j_call: TRBJ2-2; v_call: TRBV7-3; d_call: .
cdr3_aa: CSVDDSSTNEKLFF; cdr3_nt: TGCAGCGTTGACGACTCATCAACTAATGAAAAACTGTTTTTT; clone_size: .; j_call: TRBJ1-4; v_call: TRBV29-1; d_call: .
cdr3_aa: CASKRGTGPNTGELFF; cdr3_nt: TGTGCCAGTAAACGAGGGACAGGGCCGAACACCGGGGAGCTGTTTTTT; clone_size: .; j_call: TRBJ2-2; v_call: TRBV19; d_call: TRBD1
cdr3_aa: CASRPGLADTDTQYF; cdr3_nt: TGTGCCAGTCGTCCGGGACTAGCGGACACAGATACGCAGTATTTT; clone_size: .; j_call: TRBJ2-3; v_call: TRBV18; d_call: TRBD2
cdr3_aa: CASSLSGLREPQHF; cdr3_nt: TGCGCCAGCAGCTTGTCAGGACTTAGGGAGCCCCAGCATTTT; clone_size: once; j_call: TRBJ1-5; v_call: TRBV5-1; d_call: .
cdr3_aa: CASSFDRSGNTIYF; cdr3_nt: TGTGCCAGCAGCTTCGACAGGAGTGGAAACACCATATATTTT; clone_size: .; j_call: TRBJ1-3; v_call: TRBV11-3; d_call: .
cdr3_aa: CASSERTGGNEQYF; cdr3_nt: TGCGCCAGCAGCGAACGGACAGGGGGTAACGAGCAGTACTTC; clone_size: .; j_call: TRBJ2-7; v_call: TRBV5-1; d_call: TRBD1
cdr3_aa: CASSLPGALKETQYF; cdr3_nt: TGTGCCAGCAGCTTGCCAGGCGCCCTCAAAGAGACCCAGTACTTC; clone_size: .; j_call: TRBJ2-5; v_call: TRBV5-4; d_call: .
cdr3_aa: CASSLKGDTEAFF; cdr3_nt: TGTGCCAGCAGCTTGAAGGGGGACACTGAAGCTTTCTTT; clone_size: .; j_call: TRBJ1-1; v_call: TRBV5-5; d_call: .
cdr3_aa: CASSEYFGGGLGEQFF; cdr3_nt: TGTGCCAGCAGTGAATATTTCGGGGGGGGCTTGGGTGAGCAGTTCTTC; clone_size: few; j_call: TRBJ2-1; v_call: TRBV6-1; d_call: TRBD2
cdr3_aa: CASTLGARVHQPQHF; cdr3_nt: TGTGCCAGCACCCTAGGGGCACGAGTTCATCAGCCCCAGCATTTT; clone_size: .; j_call: TRBJ1-5; v_call: TRBV2; d_call: .
cdr3_aa: CASSRTVYNEQFF; cdr3_nt: TGTGCCAGCAGCCGGACAGTTTACAATGAGCAGTTCTTC; clone_size: .; j_call: TRBJ2-1; v_call: TRBV7-8; d_call: .
cdr3_aa: CASSSFSGGFETQYF; cdr3_nt: TGTGCCAGCAGTTCGTTTAGCGGGGGATTTGAGACCCAGTACTTC; clone_size: .; j_call: TRBJ2-5; v_call: TRBV6-5; d_call: TRBD2
cdr3_aa: CASSYSVGGPTDTQYF; cdr3_nt: TGTGCCAGCAGTTACTCGGTGGGGGGGCCCACAGATACGCAGTATTTT; clone_size: .; j_call: TRBJ2-3; v_call: TRBV6-5; d_call: .
cdr3_aa: CASSSTVSTEAFF; cdr3_nt: TGTGCCAGCAGCTCGACAGTGAGCACTGAAGCTTTCTTT; clone_size: .; j_call: TRBJ1-1; v_call: TRBV7-6; d_call: .
cdr3_aa: CASTGQINEKLFF; cdr3_nt: TGTGCCAGCACGGGACAGATTAATGAAAAACTGTTTTTT; clone_size: .; j_call: TRBJ1-4; v_call: TRBV6-5; d_call: TRBD1
cdr3_aa: CAISDQGGEKLFF; cdr3_nt: TGTGCCATCAGTGACCAGGGAGGAGAAAAACTGTTTTTT; clone_size: .; j_call: TRBJ1-4; v_call: TRBV10-3; d_call: .
cdr3_aa: CASSQDSAIGNIQYF; cdr3_nt: TGTGCCAGCAGCCAGGACAGCGCCATAGGGAACATTCAGTACTTC; clone_size: .; j_call: TRBJ2-4; v_call: TRBV7-2; d_call: .
cdr3_aa: CASSFVGGQLETQYF; cdr3_nt: TGTGCCAGCAGCTTCGTGGGGGGGCAGTTGGAGACCCAGTACTTC; clone_size: .; j_call: TRBJ2-5; v_call: TRBV5-4; d_call: .
cdr3_aa: CASGYGTGRGYTF; cdr3_nt: TGTGCTAGTGGTTACGGGACAGGGAGGGGCTACACCTTC; clone_size: .; j_call: TRBJ1-2; v_call: TRBV12-5; d_call: TRBD1
cdr3_aa: CASRGTGDTEAFF; cdr3_nt: TGTGCCAGCCGCGGGACAGGCGACACTGAAGCTTTCTTT; clone_size: .; j_call: TRBJ1-1; v_call: TRBV7-9; d_call: TRBD1
cdr3_aa: CAISLTGDSNQPQHF; cdr3_nt: TGTGCCATCAGTCTTACAGGGGATAGCAATCAGCCCCAGCATTTT; clone_size: once; j_call: TRBJ1-5; v_call: TRBV10-3; d_call: TRBD1